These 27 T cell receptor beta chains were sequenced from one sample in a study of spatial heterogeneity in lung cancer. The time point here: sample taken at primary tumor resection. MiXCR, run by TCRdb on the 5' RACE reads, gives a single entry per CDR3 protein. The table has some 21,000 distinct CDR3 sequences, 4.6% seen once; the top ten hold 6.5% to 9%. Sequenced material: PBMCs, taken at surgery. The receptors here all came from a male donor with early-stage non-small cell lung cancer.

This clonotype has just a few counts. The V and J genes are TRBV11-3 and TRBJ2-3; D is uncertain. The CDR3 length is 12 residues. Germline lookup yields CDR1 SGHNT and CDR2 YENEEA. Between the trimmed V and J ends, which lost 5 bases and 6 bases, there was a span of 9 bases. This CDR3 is CASSETRDTQYF. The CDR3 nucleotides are TGTGCCAGCAGCGAGACGCGGGATACGCAGTATTTT.

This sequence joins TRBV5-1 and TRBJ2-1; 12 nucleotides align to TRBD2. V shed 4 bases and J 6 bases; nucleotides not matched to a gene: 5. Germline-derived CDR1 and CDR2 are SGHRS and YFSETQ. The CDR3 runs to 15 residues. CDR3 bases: TGCGCCAGCAGCCTTGGACTAGCGGGGATCAATGAGCAGTTCTTC. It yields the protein CASSLGLAGINEQFF.

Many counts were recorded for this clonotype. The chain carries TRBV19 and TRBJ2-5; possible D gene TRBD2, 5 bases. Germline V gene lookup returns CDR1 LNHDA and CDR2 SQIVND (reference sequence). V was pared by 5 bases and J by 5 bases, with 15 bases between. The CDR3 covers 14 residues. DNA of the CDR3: TGTGCCAGTAGTCCATCGACCGCTAGCGAGACCCAGTACTTC. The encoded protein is CASSPSTASETQYF.

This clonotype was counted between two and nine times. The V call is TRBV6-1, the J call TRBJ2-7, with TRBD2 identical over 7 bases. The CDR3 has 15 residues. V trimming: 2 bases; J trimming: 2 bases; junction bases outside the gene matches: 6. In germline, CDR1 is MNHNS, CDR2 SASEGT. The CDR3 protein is CASSEIGGGPYEQYF. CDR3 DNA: TGTGCCAGCAGTGAAATTGGGGGGGGTCCCTACGAGCAGTACTTC.

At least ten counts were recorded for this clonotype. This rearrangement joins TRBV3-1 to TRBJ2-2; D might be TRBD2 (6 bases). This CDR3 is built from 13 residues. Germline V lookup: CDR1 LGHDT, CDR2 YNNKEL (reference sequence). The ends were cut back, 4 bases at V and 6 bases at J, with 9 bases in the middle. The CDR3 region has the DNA TGTGCCAGCAGCCCCCGGAGGGCCGGGGAGCTGTTTTTT. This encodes CASSPRRAGELFF. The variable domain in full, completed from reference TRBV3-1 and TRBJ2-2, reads DTAVSQTPKYLVTQMGNDKSIKCEQNLGHDTMYWYKQDSKKFLKIMFSYNNKELIINETVPNRFSPKSPDKAHLNLHINSLELGDSAVYFCASSPRRAGELFFGEGSRLTVL.

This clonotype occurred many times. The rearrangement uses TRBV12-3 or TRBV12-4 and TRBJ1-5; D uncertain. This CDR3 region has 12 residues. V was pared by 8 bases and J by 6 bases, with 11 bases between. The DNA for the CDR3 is TGTGCCAGCGGTCACGGCCTTCAGCCCCAGCATTTT. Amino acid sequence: CASGHGLQPQHF.

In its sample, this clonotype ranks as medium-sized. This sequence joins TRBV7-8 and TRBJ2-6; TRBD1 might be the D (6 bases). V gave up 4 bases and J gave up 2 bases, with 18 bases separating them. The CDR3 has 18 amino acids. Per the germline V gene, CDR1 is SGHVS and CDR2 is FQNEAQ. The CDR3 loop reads CASSSIQGQVAGANVLTF. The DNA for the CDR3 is TGTGCCAGCAGCTCGATTCAGGGACAAGTTGCTGGGGCCAACGTCCTGACTTTC.

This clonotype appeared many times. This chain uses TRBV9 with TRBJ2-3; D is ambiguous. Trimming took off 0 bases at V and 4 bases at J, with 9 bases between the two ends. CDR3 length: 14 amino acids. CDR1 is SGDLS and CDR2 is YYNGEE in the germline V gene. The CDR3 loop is CASSVATPPDTQYF. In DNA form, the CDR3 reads TGTGCCAGCAGCGTAGCAACCCCCCCAGATACGCAGTATTTT.

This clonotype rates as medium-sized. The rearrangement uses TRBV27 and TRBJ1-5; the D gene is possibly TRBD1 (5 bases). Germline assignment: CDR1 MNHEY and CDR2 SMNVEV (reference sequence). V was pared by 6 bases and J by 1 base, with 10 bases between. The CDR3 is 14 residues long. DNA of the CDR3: TGTGCCAGCAGATCAGGGTTGAGCAATCAGCCCCAGCATTTT. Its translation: CASRSGLSNQPQHF.

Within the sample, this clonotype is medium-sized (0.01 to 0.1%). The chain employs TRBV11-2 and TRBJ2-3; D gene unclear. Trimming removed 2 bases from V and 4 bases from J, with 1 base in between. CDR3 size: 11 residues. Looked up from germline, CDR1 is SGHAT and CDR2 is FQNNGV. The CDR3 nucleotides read TGTGCCAGCAGCTTATCAGATACGCAGTATTTT. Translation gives CASSLSDTQYF. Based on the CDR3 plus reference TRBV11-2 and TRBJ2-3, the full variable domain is EAGVAQSPRYKIIEKRQSVAFWCNPISGHATLYWYQQILGQGPKLLIQFQNNGVVDDSQLPKDRFSAERLKGVDSTLKIQPAKLEDSAVYLCASSLSDTQYFGPGTRLTVL.

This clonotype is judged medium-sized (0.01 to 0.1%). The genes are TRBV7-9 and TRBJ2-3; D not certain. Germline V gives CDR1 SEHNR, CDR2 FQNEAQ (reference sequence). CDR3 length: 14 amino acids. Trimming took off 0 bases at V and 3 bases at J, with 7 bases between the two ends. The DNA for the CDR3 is TGTGCCAGCAGCTTAGCGCAGGCGACAGATACGCAGTATTTT. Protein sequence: CASSLAQATDTQYF.

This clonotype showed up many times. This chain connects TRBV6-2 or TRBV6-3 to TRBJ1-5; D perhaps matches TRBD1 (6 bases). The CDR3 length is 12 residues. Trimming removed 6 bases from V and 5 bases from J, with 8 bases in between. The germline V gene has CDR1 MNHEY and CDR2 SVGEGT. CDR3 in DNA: TGTGCCAGCAGACGACAGGATCAGCCCCAGCATTTT. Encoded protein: CASRRQDQPQHF.

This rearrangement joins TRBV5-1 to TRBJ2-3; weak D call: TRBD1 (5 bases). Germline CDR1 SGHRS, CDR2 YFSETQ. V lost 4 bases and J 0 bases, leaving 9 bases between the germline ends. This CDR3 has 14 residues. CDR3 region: CASSIGDSTDTQYF. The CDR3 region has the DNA TGCGCCAGCAGCATAGGGGATAGCACAGATACGCAGTATTTT.

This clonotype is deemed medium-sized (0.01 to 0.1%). The chain's CDR3 is CASSQIPDTQYF. CDR3 bases: TGTGCCAGCAGCCAAATCCCCGATACGCAGTATTTT. This chain links TRBV3-1 with TRBJ2-3; unclear D gene. CDR1 LGHDT and CDR2 YNNKEL come from the germline V gene (reference sequence). The CDR3 is 12 amino acids. Trimming shortened V by 2 bases and J by 6 bases, and 6 bases separated the two germline ends.

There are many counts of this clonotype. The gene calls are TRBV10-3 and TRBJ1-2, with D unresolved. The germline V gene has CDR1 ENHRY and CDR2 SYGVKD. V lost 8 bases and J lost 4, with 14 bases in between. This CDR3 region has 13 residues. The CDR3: CAIRPTATYGYTF. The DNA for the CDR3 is TGTGCCATCCGCCCGACTGCGACCTATGGCTACACCTTC.

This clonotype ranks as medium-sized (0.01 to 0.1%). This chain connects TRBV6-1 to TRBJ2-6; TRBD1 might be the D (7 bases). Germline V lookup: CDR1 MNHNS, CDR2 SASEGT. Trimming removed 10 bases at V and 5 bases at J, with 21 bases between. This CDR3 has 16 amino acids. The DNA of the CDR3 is TGTGCCACCCAGGGGGGAGAGGTAAAGAGGGCCAACGTCCTGACTTTC. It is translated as CATQGGEVKRANVLTF.

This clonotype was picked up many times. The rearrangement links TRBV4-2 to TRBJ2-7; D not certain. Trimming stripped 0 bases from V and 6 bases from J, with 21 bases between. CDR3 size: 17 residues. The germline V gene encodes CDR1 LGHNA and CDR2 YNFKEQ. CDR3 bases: TGTGCCAGCAGCCAAGACACCCCTGCGTGGGATTCTTCCGAGCAGTACTTC. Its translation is CASSQDTPAWDSSEQYF.

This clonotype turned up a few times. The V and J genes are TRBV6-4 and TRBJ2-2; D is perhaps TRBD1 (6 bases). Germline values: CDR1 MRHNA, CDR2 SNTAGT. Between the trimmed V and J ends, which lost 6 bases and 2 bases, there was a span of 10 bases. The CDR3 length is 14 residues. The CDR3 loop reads CASSRDTNTGELFF. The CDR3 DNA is TGTGCCAGCAGCCGGGACACTAACACCGGGGAGCTGTTTTTT.

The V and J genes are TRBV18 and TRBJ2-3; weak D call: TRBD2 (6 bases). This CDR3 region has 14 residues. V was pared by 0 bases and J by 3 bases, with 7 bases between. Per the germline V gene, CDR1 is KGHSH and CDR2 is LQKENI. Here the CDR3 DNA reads TGTGCCAGCTCACCACCCCGGGGGACAGATACGCAGTATTTT. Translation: CASSPPRGTDTQYF.

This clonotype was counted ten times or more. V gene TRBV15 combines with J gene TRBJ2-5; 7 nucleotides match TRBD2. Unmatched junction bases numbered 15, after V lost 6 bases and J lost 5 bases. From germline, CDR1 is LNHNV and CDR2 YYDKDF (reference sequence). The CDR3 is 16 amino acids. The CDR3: CATRETREAGVETQYF. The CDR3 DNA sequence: TGTGCCACCAGAGAAACTCGCGAGGCGGGAGTTGAGACCCAGTACTTC.

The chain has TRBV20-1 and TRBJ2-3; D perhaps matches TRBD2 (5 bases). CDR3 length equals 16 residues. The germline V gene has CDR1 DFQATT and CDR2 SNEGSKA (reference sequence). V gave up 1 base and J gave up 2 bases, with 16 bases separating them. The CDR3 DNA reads TGCAGTGCTAGAGTCCTGCGGGCTAGCTACACAGATACGCAGTATTTT. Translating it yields CSARVLRASYTDTQYF.

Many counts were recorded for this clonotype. The CDR3 protein is CASTETGASYNEQFF. DNA for the CDR3: TGTGCCAGCACTGAGACGGGGGCCTCCTACAATGAGCAGTTCTTC. This chain connects TRBV6-5 to TRBJ2-1, with D possibly being TRBD1 or TRBD2 (6 bases each). The germline CDR1 and CDR2 sequences are MNHEY and SVGAGI. V was shortened by 7 bases and J by 0 bases, with 13 bases between the two germline ends. The CDR3 is 15 residues long.

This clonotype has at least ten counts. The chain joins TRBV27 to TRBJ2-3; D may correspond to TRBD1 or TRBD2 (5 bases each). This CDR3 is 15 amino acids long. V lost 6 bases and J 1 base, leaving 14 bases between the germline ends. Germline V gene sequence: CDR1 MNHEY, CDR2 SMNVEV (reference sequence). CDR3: CASSPLMGGTDTQYF. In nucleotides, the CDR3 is TGTGCCAGCAGCCCACTAATGGGGGGCACAGATACGCAGTATTTT.

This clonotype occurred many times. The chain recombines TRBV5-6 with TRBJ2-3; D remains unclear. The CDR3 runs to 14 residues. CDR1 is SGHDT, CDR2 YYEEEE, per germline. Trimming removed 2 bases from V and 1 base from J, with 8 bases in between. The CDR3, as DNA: TGTGCCAGCAGCTTTACAGCACGCACAGATACGCAGTATTTT. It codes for CASSFTARTDTQYF.

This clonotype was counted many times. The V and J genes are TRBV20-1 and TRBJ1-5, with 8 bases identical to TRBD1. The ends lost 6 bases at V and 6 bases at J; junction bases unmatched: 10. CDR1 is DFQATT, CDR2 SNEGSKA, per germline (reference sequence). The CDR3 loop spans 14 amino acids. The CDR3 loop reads CSAQRTGSGQPQHF. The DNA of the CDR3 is TGCAGTGCACAAAGGACAGGGTCTGGTCAGCCCCAGCATTTT.

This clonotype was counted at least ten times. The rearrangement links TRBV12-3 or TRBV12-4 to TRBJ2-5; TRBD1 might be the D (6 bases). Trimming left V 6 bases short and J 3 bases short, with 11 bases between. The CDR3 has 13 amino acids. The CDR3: CASSSTGKETQYF. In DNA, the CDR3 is TGTGCCAGCAGCTCGACAGGAAAAGAGACCCAGTACTTC.

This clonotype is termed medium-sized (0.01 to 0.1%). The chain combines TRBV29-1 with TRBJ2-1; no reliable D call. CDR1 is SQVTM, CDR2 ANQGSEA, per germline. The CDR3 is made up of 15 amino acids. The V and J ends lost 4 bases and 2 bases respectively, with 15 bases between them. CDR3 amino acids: CSVALTAMAYNEQFF. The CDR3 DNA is TGCAGCGTTGCCTTGACGGCGATGGCCTACAATGAGCAGTTCTTC.